This T cell receptor (beta chain) appears in the sequencing data of a study of cytomegalovirus exposure and HLA in healthy donors. Study conclusions and caveats: Researchers catalogued 160 or so TCR beta chains as cytomegalovirus-associated. As a later analysis revealed, most CMV-associated TCR beta chains appeared HLA-restricted. Roughly even sequencing depth across donors was the assumption behind the presence/absence analyses.

A multiplex PCR was run with 60 Vbeta primers and 13 Jbeta primers. Libraries were prepared by immunoSEQ multiplex PCR; TCRdb keeps only in-frame clonotypes and omits some of them. The sample table includes 70,000 or so clones. This CDR3 is 14 amino acids long. The germline V gene has CDR1 MNHEY and CDR2 SVGAGI. V was shortened by 0 bases and J by 4 bases, with 7 bases between the two germline ends. Comment on this clone: Its antigen is not identified.

The rearrangement joins TRBV6-5 to TRBJ2-1; D is uncertain. The sample taken for sequencing was PBMCs. The TCR originated in a female donor in good health and CMV-seropositive. CDR3 sequence: CASSYSATYNEQFF. The CDR3 DNA follows: TGTGCCAGCAGTTACTCAGCGACTTACAATGAGCAGTTCTTC.